The 25 T cell receptor beta chains in this list originate from one sample, sequenced in a study of CD8+CD57+ T cells in acquired aplastic anemia. Genomic DNA provided the template from which TCR beta VDJ and CDR3 profiles were obtained. In TCRdb, the reads were re-called with MiXCR into one record per CDR3 protein. The table lists approximately 300,000 distinct CDR3 sequences, approximately 58% of them singletons, with approximately 1.2% in the top ten. All sequencing subjects had displayed CD8+CD57+ cell expansion on flow cytometry. Sequenced: sorted CD4+, CD8+, or CD8+CD57+ T cells (not recorded which) from PBMCs. The receptors here all came from a human donor with aplastic anemia.

This chain connects TRBV7-2 to TRBJ2-5, with 8 bases matching TRBD2. Germline assignment: CDR1 SGHTA and CDR2 FQGNSA. Trimming cost V 4 bases and J 5 bases; bases outside gene matches: 15. The CDR3 runs to 17 residues. The CDR3: CASSSPFQREWGETQYF. The DNA for the CDR3 is TGTGCCAGCAGCTCCCCTTTCCAGCGGGAGTGGGGGGAGACCCAGTACTTC.

The V call is TRBV11-2, the J call TRBJ1-4; D is uncertain. The germline V gene encodes CDR1 SGHAT and CDR2 FQNNGV. The CDR3 is 17 residues long. The V and J ends lost 1 base and 7 bases respectively, with 19 bases between them. In DNA, the CDR3 is TGTGCCAGCAGCTTAGGGCTGAACACCGGGGAAGGTGAAAAACTGTTTTTT. Translating gives CASSLGLNTGEGEKLFF.

Regarding this clonotype: Possible read error: a much larger clone is one base away. It is unclear where the CDR3 begins or ends on the DNA, so no DNA is shown, and the CDR3 is as TCRdb lists it. This chain uses TRBV6-1 with TRBJ1-4; the table's TRBD1 call for D was not verified on the DNA. The CDR3 has 15 residues if both end residues are counted. The germline V gene has CDR1 MNHNS and CDR2 SASEGT. CDR3 protein: CASSDSGQGDEKLFF.

This clonotype was recorded only once. Since the CDR3 does not end with the conserved phenylalanine or tryptophan, this likely comes from a read error. This chain links TRBV24-1 with TRBJ2-1; no reliable D call. Deletions cut 0 bases from V and 7 bases from J, with 6 bases between. This CDR3 is 13 amino acids long. Germline values: CDR1 KGHDR, CDR2 SFDVKD. Here the CDR3 DNA reads TGTGCCACCAGTGATTTGGTAACAAATGAGCAGTTCTCC. This gives the protein CATSDLVTNEQFS.

The chain employs TRBV20-1 and TRBJ2-7; D is undetermined. CDR3 size: 13 residues. Trimming stripped 0 bases from V and 0 bases from J, with 6 bases between. Germline assignment: CDR1 DFQATT and CDR2 SNEGSKA (reference sequence). The CDR3 sequence is CSARDSPSYEQYF. The DNA for the CDR3 is TGCAGTGCTAGAGACTCCCCCTCCTACGAGCAGTACTTC.

This clonotype has a count of ten or more. The rearrangement uses TRBV25-1 and TRBJ2-1; possibly TRBD1 for D (5 bases). Trimming pared 6 bases from V and 12 bases from J, leaving 18 bases between. The CDR3 sequence is 13 residues long. CDR1 is MGHDK and CDR2 is SYGVNS in the germline V gene. The CDR3 reads CASRPFRASGQFF. CDR3 in DNA: TGTGCCAGCAGACCCTTCAGGGCCTCTGGGCAGTTCTTC.

Only a few counts were recorded for this clonotype. This chain links TRBV9 with TRBJ2-1; D may be TRBD2 (5 bases). V was pared by 5 bases and J by 9 bases, with 12 bases between. The germline gives CDR1 SGDLS, CDR2 YYNGEE. This CDR3 comprises 12 residues. CDR3 coding DNA: TGTGCCAGCAGTCGAGGGCCCGGTGAGCAGTTCTTC. This gives the protein CASSRGPGEQFF.

This chain uses TRBV7-2 with TRBJ1-1; 8 positions agree with TRBD1. The CDR3 runs 15 residues. The V gene end was trimmed by 6 bases and the J gene end by 1 base; junction bases not matched to a gene: 7. Germline CDR1 SGHTA, CDR2 FQGNSA. The CDR3 is CASSSLGTGNTEAFF. DNA for the CDR3: TGTGCCAGCAGTTCCCTCGGGACAGGGAACACTGAAGCTTTCTTT.

This clonotype was seen repeatedly, ten times or more. The chain is built from TRBV6-1 and TRBJ1-1, with D perhaps TRBD1 (5 bases). There are 15 residues in the CDR3. Germline-derived CDR1 and CDR2 are MNHNS and SASEGT. The V gene lost 6 bases and the J gene lost 1 base, with 15 bases spanning the gap. The CDR3 loop reads CASRTGGGGNTEAFF. CDR3 nucleotide sequence: TGTGCCAGCAGGACGGGGGGGGGAGGGAACACTGAAGCTTTCTTT.

The chain combines TRBV19 with TRBJ2-7, with 8 bases that match TRBD2. Unmatched junction bases numbered 13, after V lost 8 bases and J lost 7 bases. Per germline, CDR1 LNHDA and CDR2 SQIVND (reference sequence). This CDR3 comprises 14 residues. This chain's CDR3 is CASVSGSRPWEQYF. CDR3 bases: TGTGCCAGTGTCAGCGGGAGCCGGCCGTGGGAGCAGTACTTC. The full variable domain, with the rest looked up from reference TRBV19 and TRBJ2-7, is DGGITQSPKYLFRKEGQNVTLSCEQNLNHDAMYWYRQDPGQGLRLIYYSQIVNDFQKGDIAEGYSVSREKKESFPLTVTSAQKNPTAFYLCASVSGSRPWEQYFGPGTRLTVT.

This clonotype was seen only a few times. This rearrangement joins TRBV3-1 to TRBJ1-2; 10 positions match TRBD1. J lost 6 bases, V lost 4 bases, and 5 bases had no gene match. The CDR3 loop spans 14 amino acids. Germline V CDR1 and CDR2: LGHDT, YNNKEL (reference sequence). The CDR3 DNA follows: TGTGCCAGCAGCCCGGGACAGGGGAGAAATGGCTACACCTTC. Protein: CASSPGQGRNGYTF. Full variable domain (rest looked up from reference TRBV3-1 and TRBJ1-2): DTAVSQTPKYLVTQMGNDKSIKCEQNLGHDTMYWYKQDSKKFLKIMFSYNNKELIINETVPNRFSPKSPDKAHLNLHINSLELGDSAVYFCASSPGQGRNGYTFGSGTRLTVV.

The genes are TRBV6-5 and TRBJ1-5, with no clear D. Germline V CDR1 and CDR2: MNHEY, SVGAGI. Deletions cut 5 bases from V and 10 bases from J, with 18 bases between. CDR3 length: 14 amino acids. CDR3 DNA: TGTGCCAGCAGTCCCGGCGGAGCATTAAACCCCCAGCATTTT. Amino acids: CASSPGGALNPQHF.

V gene TRBV7-6 combines with J gene TRBJ1-1, with D unclear. CDR1 and CDR2 from the germline V gene are SGHVS and FNYEAQ. The CDR3 runs 15 residues. Trimming took off 0 bases at V and 5 bases at J, with 13 bases between the two ends. The DNA for the CDR3 is TGTGCCAGCAGCTTAGCCGGCAGGCGGGAAACTGAAGCTTTCTTT. This sequence encodes CASSLAGRRETEAFF.

Concerning this clonotype: A much larger clone lies one base from this, so it may be a read error. J is TRBJ1-1 and V is TRBV7-8, with D unclear. The length of the CDR3 is 15 residues. Germline CDR1 and CDR2: SGHVS and FQNEAQ. CDR3 loop: CASSLVGPWNTGAFF. CDR3 bases: TGTGCCAGCAGCTTAGTAGGGCCATGGAACACTGGAGCTTTCTTT.

The rearrangement uses TRBV9 and TRBJ1-2; D gene ambiguous. The ends were cut back, 4 bases at V and 12 bases at J, with 19 bases in the middle. The CDR3 consists of 13 residues. CDR1 SGDLS and CDR2 YYNGEE come from the germline V gene. CDR3 residues: CASSPSLLSGNTF. The CDR3 nucleotides are TGTGCCAGCAGCCCATCCCTGTTATCTGGAAACACCTTC.

CDR3 residues: CASSPDRAPSGNTIYF. For the CDR3, the DNA is TGTGCCAGCAGCCCGGACAGAGCACCCTCTGGAAACACCATATATTTT. The gene calls are TRBV7-9 and TRBJ1-3; D is possibly TRBD1 (6 bases). CDR1 is SEHNR and CDR2 is FQNEAQ in the germline V gene (reference sequence). The CDR3 contains 16 residues. Between the trimmed V and J ends, which lost 5 bases and 0 bases, there was a span of 14 bases.

This clonotype was observed a handful of times. V is TRBV15 and J is TRBJ1-2; 7 nucleotides line up with TRBD1. The ends lost 0 bases at V and 4 bases at J; junction bases unmatched: 8. The CDR3 is 16 amino acids. Germline lookup yields CDR1 LNHNV and CDR2 YYDKDF (reference sequence). The CDR3 reads CATSRDRDRVGYGYTF. In DNA form, the CDR3 reads TGTGCCACCAGCAGAGATCGAGACAGGGTTGGCTATGGCTACACCTTC.

The chain is built from TRBV19 and TRBJ1-1; D might be TRBD1 (5 bases). The CDR3 length is 14 residues. With 4 bases removed from V and 0 bases from J, the gap between germline ends came to 9 bases. The V gene's germline CDR1 is LNHDA and CDR2 SQIVND (reference sequence). The CDR3 DNA reads TGTGCCAGTAGTACTCGACAGTTGAACACTGAAGCTTTCTTT. It translates to CASSTRQLNTEAFF.

This clonotype has only a few counts. The chain carries TRBV9 and TRBJ2-2; 10 positions agree with TRBD1. V lost 4 bases, J lost 4 bases, and 4 bases stayed unmatched. The CDR3 totals 15 residues. Per the germline V gene, CDR1 is SGDLS and CDR2 is YYNGEE. CDR3: CASSLGQGGTGELFF. The CDR3 DNA reads as TGTGCCAGCAGCCTAGGACAGGGGGGCACCGGGGAGCTGTTTTTT.

This chain uses TRBV7-2 with TRBJ1-1; D is unclear. Germline CDR1 reads SGHTA; CDR2 reads FQGNSA. This CDR3 is built from 13 residues. V was trimmed by 4 bases and J by 4 bases, leaving 10 bases between them. In DNA, the CDR3 is TGTGCCAGCAGCTGGACCGGGATCACTGAAGCTTTCTTT. The encoded protein is CASSWTGITEAFF.

The chain is built from TRBV24-1 and TRBJ1-5; D remains unclear. V lost 5 bases and J 4 bases, leaving 11 bases between the germline ends. Per the germline V gene, CDR1 is KGHDR and CDR2 is SFDVKD. This CDR3 has 14 amino acids. The CDR3 DNA follows: TGTGCCACCAGTGCCGCAGGAATAAATCAGCCCCAGCATTTT. Protein sequence: CATSAAGINQPQHF.

This chain joins TRBV7-9 and TRBJ1-5; D is uncertain. Trimming pared 6 bases from V and 4 bases from J, leaving 10 bases between. This CDR3 spans 13 amino acids. Looked up from germline, CDR1 is SEHNR and CDR2 is FQNEAQ (reference sequence). CDR3 sequence reads: CASSWGVNQPQHF. The CDR3 coding sequence is TGTGCCAGCAGTTGGGGAGTTAATCAGCCCCAGCATTTT.

The chain couples TRBV19 to TRBJ2-1, with 11 bases that match TRBD2. The CDR3 extends over 16 amino acids. Germline lookup yields CDR1 LNHDA and CDR2 SQIVND (reference sequence). V lost 6 bases, J lost 7 bases, and 11 bases stayed unmatched. Written as DNA, the CDR3 is TGTGCCAGTAGACCCTTAGCGGGAGGGCCGGAGAATGAGCAGTTCTTC. It codes for CASRPLAGGPENEQFF. The variable domain in full, with the rest retrieved from reference TRBV19 and TRBJ2-1, is DGGITQSPKYLFRKEGQNVTLSCEQNLNHDAMYWYRQDPGQGLRLIYYSQIVNDFQKGDIAEGYSVSREKKESFPLTVTSAQKNPTAFYLCASRPLAGGPENEQFFGPGTRLTVL.

The count of this clonotype is one. The V gene is TRBV10-3, the J gene TRBJ1-2, with D possibly being TRBD1 (6 bases). The CDR3 consists of 15 residues. From germline, CDR1 is ENHRY and CDR2 SYGVKD. V gave up 0 bases and J gave up 2 bases, with 10 bases separating them. The CDR3 DNA reads TGTGCCATCAGTGAGTCGGGGGGGGCGAACTATGGCTACACCTTC. It is translated as CAISESGGANYGYTF.

The gene calls are TRBV7-9 and TRBJ1-5, with D possibly being TRBD1 (5 bases). CDR1 and CDR2 from the germline V gene are SEHNR and FQNEAQ (reference sequence). The V gene lost 3 bases and the J gene lost 0 bases, with 18 bases spanning the gap. The CDR3 spans 18 residues. CDR3 sequence (DNA): TGTGCCAGCAGCTTCACCGCCGGGACGGATCATAGCAATCAGCCCCAGCATTTT. It translates to CASSFTAGTDHSNQPQHF. The full variable domain, completed using reference TRBV7-9 and TRBJ1-5, is DTGVSQNPRHKITKRGQNVTFRCDPISEHNRLYWYRQTLGQGPEFLTYFQNEAQLEKSRLLSDRFSAERPKGSFSTLEIQRTEQGDSAMYLCASSFTAGTDHSNQPQHFGDGTRLSIL.